This T cell receptor (beta chain) was documented in a study of T-cell reconstitution after alpha-beta-depleted transplantation in children. Overall study findings and caveats: Fresh T-cell production supplied most of the T-cell counts and diversity seen one year after transplant. Reportedly, alpha-beta T cells present about two months post-transplant originated from several hundred expanded clones of graft origin. Recipient T cells and thymic progenitors that survived gave rise to the high TCRbeta diversity observed at day 60 in some patients.

The library targeted TCRbeta and was prepared with unique molecular identifiers. TCRdb ran MiXCR on the PCR reads and lists one entry per CDR3 protein. The repertoire holds some 830,000 distinct CDR3 sequences, roughly 16% seen once, with just under 5% in the top ten. Notes on this clonotype: No antigen is known for it.

The clonotype comes from a male patient aged 10-17 years who had a stem cell transplant for acute lymphoblastic leukemia, so the T cells may come from the graft donor. Sequencing used PBMCs, mostly from graft donor cells, obtained 360 days after TCRalphabeta/CD19-depleted stem cell transplant.

CDR3 sequence: CASSLGRAINEQFF. DNA for the CDR3: TGTGCCAGCAGTTTAGGGCGGGCGATCAATGAGCAGTTCTTC. The V call is TRBV12-3 or TRBV12-4, the J call TRBJ2-1; D might be TRBD2 (5 bases). The V end was cut by 1 base, the J end by 6 bases, with 10 bases between. The CDR3 extends over 14 amino acids.